This T cell receptor (beta chain) originates from a study of T cells in Graves' hyperthyroidism and ophthalmopathy. The germline V gene encodes CDR1 SGHTA and CDR2 FQGNSA. V was cut by 5 bases and J by 0 bases, with 17 bases left in between. The CDR3 runs 17 residues. This clonotype came up many times. Its target is unknown. General observations from the study: Most thyroid clonotypes expanded above 0.001 were also detected in blood.

RNA transcripts were the template for amplifying TCR beta CDR3 regions. During a first-round RT-PCR of the TCR CDR3, the HTBI primer set was used. Via MiXCR, TCRdb re-called the multiplex PCR reads, giving one row per CDR3 protein. Of a few hundred thousand distinct CDR3 sequences in the sample, roughly 14% were seen once. The source is a woman aged 30 to 39 with Graves' ophthalmopathy. Sequencing was performed on blood. The chain has TRBV7-2 and TRBJ2-1; D is possibly TRBD1 (5 bases). CDR3 sequence (DNA): TGTGCCAGCAGCGTTCCAAGGGGCGGTCCCTCCTACAATGAGCAGTTCTTC. Protein sequence: CASSVPRGGPSYNEQFF.